Ten or more counts support the clone carrying this T cell receptor beta chain. Its matching antigen is unknown. RNA was extracted from bulk tissue without any cell sorting. CDR1 and CDR2 from the germline V gene are SGHRS and YFSETQ. CDR3 length: 13 amino acids. The V gene lost 0 bases and the J gene lost 2 bases, with 5 bases spanning the gap. TCRbeta libraries were built with three rounds of nested PCR, modified from ARM-PCR. In TCRdb, the multiplex PCR reads were re-called with MiXCR into one record per CDR3 protein. Here the sample spans about 70,000 distinct CDR3 sequences, around four fifths being singletons. The entry originates in a study of tumor and adjacent non-tumor tissue in lung cancer. Overall study context: Stage I to III disease affected 9 to 10 men and roughly 5 women aged about 31 to 80. Points from the study as a whole: Compared with tumor, normal lung showed significantly lower TCR diversity.

This rearrangement joins TRBV5-1 to TRBJ1-2; no reliable D call. The sequenced material came from lung tumor tissue. The source of this sequence is a man aged 55 to 70 with non-small cell lung cancer. CDR3 in DNA: TGCGCCAGCAGCTTGGATGGAAACTATGGCTACACCTTC. As protein: CASSLDGNYGYTF. The entire variable domain, with the rest obtained from reference TRBV5-1 and TRBJ1-2, is as follows: KAGVTQTPRYLIKTRGQQVTLSCSPISGHRSVSWYQQTPGQGLQFLFEYFSETQRNKGNFPGRFSGRQFSNSRSEMNVSTLELGDSALYLCASSLDGNYGYTFGSGTRLTVV.